This record concerns one T cell receptor (beta chain) sequence. The specificity of this receptor is unknown. No quality values exist for individual bases; no much larger clone is one base distant. These data belong to a study of cytomegalovirus exposure and HLA in healthy donors (dated by TCRdb to 2017 to 2019). Regarding the complete study: According to an earlier analysis of 550 to 750 of the donors, about 190 million T cells yielded over 90 million unique TCR beta sequences and about 300 Gb of sequence data. In a later genetic analysis, genome-wide SNP genotypes for about 55% of the roughly 700 donors were used, and that subset was treated as a discovery cohort. Rather than using new phenotypic data, the later analysis identified candidate immune exposures from TCR beta sequences and from how often those sequences occurred across donors. Alongside the repertoire data, information on donor age, sex, ethnicity and CMV serostatus was compiled. Using immunosequencing, the study profiled T cell repertoires from fewer than 850 subjects and related those repertoires to cytomegalovirus serostatus. Among the roughly 390 genotyped donors, around 79% belonged to the genetic ancestry cluster associated with self-reported Caucasian donors. An early release covering 550 to 650 HLA-typed donors comprised about 300 gigabases of sequencing data and approximately 80 million unique TCR sequences. Besides the first cohort of around 700 subjects, a separate validation cohort made up of roughly 120 different subjects was used. HLA typing included class I and class II loci at four-digit resolution. The aim of the study was to test whether cataloging public T cell receptors could identify signatures of past pathogen exposure. Across some 400 genotyped donors of the cohort, an average of approximately 200,000 unique TCR beta nucleotide sequences per donor were sequenced, and about a sixth of those sequences were non-productive. Roughly 5 DR-DQ haplotypes were handled as single units for association and clustering, since linkage in the cohort was strong. Typing coverage varied by locus: roughly 620-630 donors for A, B, C, DRB1 and DQB1; roughly 510 for DQA1; approximately 570 for DPA1; about 450 for DPB1. Every discovery cohort repertoire had been produced on one sequencing platform. High-throughput TCR immunosequencing, statistical association of individual TCRs with disease status, and machine learning were combined to predict cytomegalovirus infection status. To study patterns of TCR occurrence, a later analysis re-analyzed previously published TCR beta repertoires from more than 550 donors and added high-resolution HLA genotyping. To decide whether each TCR beta V gene segment behaved as functional or pseudogenic, an earlier analysis of over 500 of the donors relied on high-throughput TCR beta sequencing.

On the study overall, not on this receptor specifically: Only TCR beta chains were sequenced in this cohort, and the absence of alpha or paired-chain data limited detectable features. A later analysis associated 15,000 to 20,000 TCR beta sequences with specific HLA alleles at a false discovery rate of 0.05. Because counts were too low, some 16 rarely observed V segments, including chromosome 9 orphons, were excluded from the earlier analysis of 587 of the donors. Most TCR sequences were seen in very few donors, while some public TCRs were found in many individuals. A later analysis reported that several top co-occurrence clusters appeared linked to parvovirus B19, influenza, CMV and Epstein-Barr virus. A later analysis found that TCR association rates varied across HLA loci, with DRB1 alleles showing the most associated TCRs and HLA-C alleles the fewest. According to a later genetic analysis, donors in an Asian-associated ancestry cluster had fewer N-insertions in productive TCRs than the roughly 670-donor mean. A further reported finding was that TCR beta sequences accurately predicted the HLA-A and HLA-B alleles for most subjects in the first cohort. In vitro tests confirmed that a few of the cytomegalovirus-associated TCR beta chains recognize cytomegalovirus antigens. Some IMGT-functional V segments, including TRBV6-2 and TRBV6-3, could not be distinguished by the 87-base-pair reads and were therefore excluded. A later analysis found that most CMV-associated TCR beta chains appeared HLA-restricted, with HLA associations seemingly driven largely by CMV exposure. A cluster of highly shared sequence variants was judged likely to represent a technical artifact of the sequencing pipeline. Compared with equally common non-associated chains, HLA-associated TCR beta chains in a later analysis were more clonally expanded and had lower generation probabilities. The study gave a list of 150 to 200 TCR beta chains associated with cytomegalovirus. Presence/absence analyses assumed roughly uniform sequencing depth across donors, an assumption that may not hold. In a later genetic analysis, a missense DCLRE1C variant was associated with V-gene and J-gene trimming of TCR beta chains, and the association was replicated in an independent cohort. Because some donors lacked HLA typing at each locus, the association tests relied only on the typed subset. CMV serostatus was the only immune exposure information available for the cohort. It was suggested by the authors that the approach could potentially be generalized to other disease states and immunological phenotypes. In both the original and validation cohorts, the classifier was reported to diagnose cytomegalovirus status with high specificity and sensitivity. An earlier analysis of around 500 of the donors showed that most TCR beta V segments appeared in productive rearrangements either about 87% or about 30% of the time, which broadly matched IMGT annotations. Strong co-occurrence of HLA alleles, especially DR and DQ, made assigning TCR associations to individual alleles difficult. Linkage disequilibrium might explain the correlated functional status among segregating V segments, but an unknown experimental factor could not be ruled out.

The method was the immunoSEQ multiplex PCR assay. A mixture of 60 forward primers for TCR Vbeta segments and 13 reverse primers for TCR Jbeta segments was used in the multiplex PCR. A multiplex PCR assay on genomic DNA amplified the CDR3 region of rearranged TCR beta genes. On the Illumina HiSeq System, the amplified TCR beta libraries were sequenced as 87-base-pair reads. The published analysis was carried out like this. In a later analysis, approximately 74 million unique TCR beta chains were counted across the roughly 700 repertoires, and approximately 11 million of these chains were shared by at least two donors. Raw reads were error-corrected and collapsed into unique sequences with a nearest-neighbor algorithm that merged closely related sequences to remove PCR and sequencing errors. CDR3 sequences were aligned to IMGT reference sequences to assign V, D and J gene segments. For a sequence to be retained, a match of at least six nucleotides was required to both a V gene segment and a J gene segment. Rearrangements were called productive when the CDR3 lacked stop codons and stayed in frame with V and J; all others were non-productive. CDR3 was defined by IMGT convention, running from the second conserved V-encoded cysteine to the conserved J-encoded phenylalanine. The earlier analysis of about 610 of the donors excluded sequences that lacked an unambiguous match to a single V gene segment. An earlier analysis of 500 to 700 of the donors classified V segments as functional when productive rearrangements were above 56.7% and as segregating when the standard deviation between donors was above 5%. A statistical classification framework was built to diagnose cytomegalovirus status from the catalog of TCR beta chain sequences. V and J gene assignment, in a later analysis, came from comparing TCR nucleotide sequences with IMGT/GENE-DB human TR gene sequences. In a later analysis, CDR3 sequences and most-parsimonious VDJ recombination scenarios were assigned using the TCRdist pipeline. In a later analysis, every TCR beta chain was defined by the combination of its CDR3 amino acid sequence and its V-gene family, and reads without a unique V-gene family were dropped. As a way to deal with suspected cross-contamination and a sequencing artifact, a later analysis dropped 500 to 700 nucleotide sequences that were highly shared and had low generation probability. In a later analysis, a clonal expansion index for each public chain was calculated from normalized within-repertoire ranks of inferred template counts. A later analysis computed generation probabilities with a VDJ recombination model fitted to out-of-frame rearrangements, and checked the results against IGoR. Hypergeometric tests were used in a later analysis to score TCR-TCR, TCR-HLA and TCR-CMV co-occurrence, with a repertoire-size bias correction applied to the TCR pairs. To estimate false discovery rates, a later analysis permuted the HLA or CMV assignments 20 times. A later analysis grouped co-occurring TCRs with DBSCAN, adding TCRdist sequence similarity when clustering within HLA-allele-positive subsets. Co-occurrence clustering excluded repertoires with fewer than 30,000 or more than 120,000 public chains, plus five with anomalous nucleotide sharing. TCRdb re-hosts the immuneACCESS table, in-frame sequences only. Its copies lack some clones; in the studies checked, an unresolved V gene accounts for under half of them, and the cause for the rest is not known. From that table come the V and J calls and clone size; the DNA was used to work out D and trimming. This sample lists about 130,000 clones; around three quarters were detected once. The ten largest clones represent 2.5% to 3.5% of the sample.

The cohort consisted of 600 to 750 healthy bone marrow donors. At the time of sampling, all cohort members were nominally healthy, though unrecorded immune exposures were likely present. The donor tested CMV seronegative and was one of the 352 seronegative cohort members. Each donor provided a peripheral blood sample, and peripheral blood mononuclear cells were used for TCR beta sequencing. The Qiagen DNeasy Blood Extraction Kit was used to extract genomic DNA from the blood cell samples. V trim: 2 bases; J trim: 8 bases; unmatched bases: 10. CDR1 and CDR2, looked up from the germline V gene, are ENHRY and SYGVKD. The CDR3 runs 15 residues from the cysteine to the phenylalanine. The only DNA kept is the CDR3, 45 bases in frame from the first base.

The clonotype comes from a male donor in good health and CMV-seronegative. Recombination connected TRBV10-3 to TRBJ2-3; TRBD2 fits 7 bases in the junction. Sequenced input: PBMCs. CDR3 loop: CAISEALAGEGTQYF. Here is the DNA: TGTGCCATCAGTGAGGCACTAGCTGGGGAGGGTACGCAGTATTTT.